The rows below give T cell receptor beta chains drawn from one sample of a study of high-grade serous ovarian cancer treatment subgroups. Sequencing was performed with immunoSEQ multiplex PCR; in TCRdb, only in-frame clones are kept and a portion is missing. Among about 1,500 clones, around 67% were seen once, and the ten largest hold approximately 24%. What was sequenced was tumor tissue. The receptor source for this set is a human donor with high-grade serous ovarian cancer. The CDR3 runs from the conserved cysteine through the conserved F or W. A D gene is named only where the DNA matches it firmly. The size of a clone is reported for some rows only, either as once, few or many, or as a class for expanded clones.

cdr3_aa | cdr3_nt | clone_size | j_call | v_call | d_call
CSVGLGQGIPTIYF | TGCAGCGTTGGACTTGGACAGGGGATACCCACCATATATTTT | - | TRBJ1-3 | TRBV29-1 | TRBD1
CASSVGLVSGELFF | TGTGCCAGCAGCGTAGGTTTGGTGTCCGGGGAGCTGTTTTTT | few | TRBJ2-2 | TRBV9 | -
CASSVYGGKETQYF | TGTGCCAGCAGCGTATATGGGGGTAAAGAGACCCAGTACTTC | - | TRBJ2-5 | TRBV9 | -
CASSGQGYEQYF | TGTGCCAGCAGTGGACAGGGCTACGAGCAGTACTTC | few | TRBJ2-7 | TRBV2 | TRBD1
CASSLGTGLLGREQFF | TGTGCCAGCAGCCTCGGGACTGGGCTTCTGGGACGAGAGCAGTTCTTC | - | TRBJ2-1 | TRBV7-2 | -
CASSLGGSASYNEQFF | TGTGCCAGCAGCTTAGGGGGCTCCGCCTCCTACAATGAGCAGTTCTTC | - | TRBJ2-1 | TRBV7-6 | -
CASRAPSSYEQYF | TGTGCCAGCAGGGCACCCAGCTCCTACGAGCAGTACTTC | - | TRBJ2-7 | TRBV2 | -
CASSGVDTPDYGYTF | TGTGCCAGCAGCGGGGTAGACACCCCAGACTATGGCTACACCTTC | - | TRBJ1-2 | TRBV7-9 | -
CASSSDRGPGTEAFF | TGTGCCAGCAGTTCGGACAGGGGGCCGGGAACTGAAGCTTTCTTT | - | TRBJ1-1 | TRBV6-5 | TRBD1
CASSLGSSGANVLTF | TGTGCCAGCAGCTTAGGGAGTTCTGGGGCCAACGTCCTGACTTTC | - | TRBJ2-6 | TRBV11-1 | -
CASSQDGFLYQPQHF | TGCGCCAGCAGCCAAGATGGATTCCTCTATCAGCCCCAGCATTTT | - | TRBJ1-5 | TRBV5-3 | -
CASSLADRGGTEAFF | TGTGCCAGCAGCTTAGCGGACAGGGGGGGAACTGAAGCTTTCTTT | - | TRBJ1-1 | TRBV7-6 | TRBD1
CATKILGGAEAFF | TGTGCGACGAAGATTCTCGGAGGGGCTGAAGCTTTCTTT | - | TRBJ1-1 | TRBV13 | -
CASSLGGFGEKLFF | TGTGCCAGCAGCCTCGGGGGGTTCGGAGAAAAACTGTTTTTT | - | TRBJ1-4 | TRBV7-9 | -
CASSVASGVGEKLFF | TGTGCCAGCAGCGTAGCTTCGGGGGTCGGGGAAAAACTGTTTTTT | once | TRBJ1-4 | TRBV9 | -
CASSLVTGSYGYTF | TGCGCCAGCAGCTTGGTGACAGGGAGCTATGGCTACACCTTC | - | TRBJ1-2 | TRBV5-1 | TRBD1
CATGGAWNEQYF | TGTGCCACTGGGGGGGCTTGGAACGAGCAGTACTTC | - | TRBJ2-7 | TRBV6-5 | -
CAWSAGQLKNEKLFF | TGTGCCTGGAGCGCAGGACAGCTCAAGAATGAAAAACTGTTTTTT | few | TRBJ1-4 | TRBV30 | -
CASSSGTSGTYNEQFF | TGTGCCAGCAGCTCTGGGACTAGCGGTACCTACAATGAGCAGTTCTTC | - | TRBJ2-1 | TRBV11-3 | TRBD2
CASRSLLGSYNEQFF | TGTGCCAGCAGGTCCCTTTTGGGCTCCTACAATGAGCAGTTCTTC | - | TRBJ2-1 | TRBV6-1 | -
CASSPGMGGRLYGYTF | TGTGCCAGCAGCCCCGGTATGGGAGGGAGACTCTATGGCTACACCTTC | - | TRBJ1-2 | TRBV7-2 | -
CASSYRPDSAYEQYF | TGTGCCAGCAGCTACCGACCGGACAGCGCCTACGAGCAGTACTTC | - | TRBJ2-7 | TRBV7-2 | -
CASDKTGNTIYF | TGTGCCAGCGACAAAACTGGAAACACCATATATTTT | - | TRBJ1-3 | TRBV7-9 | -
CASSTAGTGSSYGYTF | TGTGCCAGCAGCACTGCCGGGACAGGGTCTTCCTATGGCTACACCTTC | - | TRBJ1-2 | TRBV11-2 | TRBD1
CASSLEGLAGVRSYNEQFF | TGTGCCAGCAGCTTAGAGGGACTAGCGGGAGTACGAAGCTACAATGAGCAGTTCTTC | - | TRBJ2-1 | TRBV7-9 | TRBD2
CASSSQAGFQETQYF | TGTGCCAGTAGTTCCCAAGCGGGGTTCCAAGAGACCCAGTACTTC | - | TRBJ2-5 | TRBV19 | TRBD2
CASSLSYEATNEKLFF | TGTGCCAGCAGTTTATCGTATGAAGCAACTAATGAAAAACTGTTTTTT | - | TRBJ1-4 | TRBV27 | -
CASSVVSGDTQYF | TGTGCCAGCAGCGTAGTTAGCGGGGATACGCAGTATTTT | few | TRBJ2-3 | TRBV9 | TRBD2